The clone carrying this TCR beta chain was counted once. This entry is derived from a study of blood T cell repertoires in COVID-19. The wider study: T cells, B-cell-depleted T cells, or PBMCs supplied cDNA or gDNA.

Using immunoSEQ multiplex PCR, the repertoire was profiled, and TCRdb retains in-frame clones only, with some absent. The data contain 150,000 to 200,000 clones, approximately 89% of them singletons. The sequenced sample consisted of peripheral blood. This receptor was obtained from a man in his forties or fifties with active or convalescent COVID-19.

Here the CDR3 DNA reads TGTGCCAGCATTTCGGGGGGGGGTCAGCCCCAGCATTTT. Residues: CASISGGGQPQHF. The chain combines TRBV28 with TRBJ1-5; tentatively, D is TRBD1 (5 bases). The CDR3 spans 13 residues. Trimming took off 7 bases at V and 6 bases at J, with 13 bases between the two ends. From germline, CDR1 is MDHEN and CDR2 SYDVKM.